These 27 T cell receptor beta chains were all obtained from the same sample, sequenced in a study of T-cell reconstitution after alpha-beta-depleted transplantation in children. Unique molecular identifiers featured in how the TCRbeta library was prepared. TCRdb processed the PCR reads anew with MiXCR; each CDR3 protein has one entry. The sample lists under 300,000 distinct CDR3 sequences, about 9.9% occurring once. This specimen consisted of peripheral blood, obtained 180 days after TCRalphabeta/CD19-depleted stem cell transplant. These receptors were collected from a male patient aged 2 to 10 who had a stem cell transplant for chronic granulomatous disease, so the T cells may come from the graft donor.

Ten or more counts support this clonotype. The rearrangement joins TRBV5-6 to TRBJ1-1; D unresolved. V was clipped by 2 bases and J by 1 base, with 6 bases between them. Germline CDR1 is SGHDT and CDR2 is YYEEEE. This CDR3 contains 13 residues. CDR3 in DNA: TGTGCCAGCAGCTTATTAGGGAACACTGAAGCTTTCTTT. It is translated as CASSLLGNTEAFF.

Many counts were recorded for this clonotype. The chain employs TRBV28 and TRBJ1-2, with a tentative D call TRBD1 (6 bases). CDR3 length: 17 residues. V dropped 2 bases and J dropped 0 bases, with 16 bases sitting between them. CDR1 is MDHEN, CDR2 SYDVKM, per germline. CDR3 coding DNA: TGTGCCAGCAGTTTAAAGGGGGTGAAGTCTACTAACTATGGCTACACCTTC. Translation gives CASSLKGVKSTNYGYTF.

There are many counts of this clonotype. The chain couples TRBV2 to TRBJ2-1; tentatively, D is TRBD1 or TRBD2 (5 bases each). The CDR3 runs 16 residues. Trimming took 11 bases from V and 0 from J, leaving 20 bases between them. Germline CDR1 is SNHLY and CDR2 is FYNNEI. CDR3 loop: CAYEGQGLSSYNEQFF. The DNA for the CDR3 is TGTGCCTACGAGGGGCAGGGCCTCAGCTCCTACAATGAGCAGTTCTTC. Combining the CDR3 with reference TRBV2 and TRBJ2-1 gives the whole variable domain EPEVTQTPSHQVTQMGQEVILRCVPISNHLYFYWYRQILGQKVEFLVSFYNNEISEKSEIFDDQFSVERPDGSNFTLKIRSTKLEDSAMYFCAYEGQGLSSYNEQFFGPGTRLTVL.

This clonotype was picked up many times. The chain is built from TRBV7-6 and TRBJ2-6, with TRBD1 as a possible D gene (6 bases). This CDR3 has 18 residues. Germline V CDR1 and CDR2: SGHVS, FNYEAQ. Trimming left V 5 bases short and J 0 bases short, with 17 bases between. The CDR3 sequence is CASSPRGGPLSGANVLTF. Here the CDR3 DNA reads TGTGCCAGCAGCCCCAGGGGTGGCCCCCTCTCTGGGGCCAACGTCCTGACTTTC.

This clonotype was seen many times. The chain has TRBV30 and TRBJ2-1; 8 bases agree with TRBD2. The CDR3 is made up of 15 amino acids. V lost 1 base and J lost 6; bases outside the gene matches: 8. CDR1 is GTSNPN, CDR2 SVGIG, per germline (reference sequence). This CDR3 reads CAWSGTSIVVNEQFF. CDR3 DNA: TGTGCCTGGAGTGGGACTAGCATAGTTGTCAATGAGCAGTTCTTC.

The chain couples TRBV19 to TRBJ2-5; D may be TRBD1 or TRBD2 (5 bases each). Trimming left V 11 bases short and J 0 bases short, with 13 bases between. Germline V CDR1 and CDR2: LNHDA, SQIVND (reference sequence). The CDR3 runs to 13 residues. The DNA of the CDR3 is TGTGCCTCTGGGGACCAGAACCAAGAGACCCAGTACTTC. This codes for CASGDQNQETQYF.

This clonotype was seen repeatedly, ten times or more. The CDR3 protein is CASSPMPHSNQPQHF. CDR3 in DNA: TGTGCCAGCTCACCAATGCCACACAGCAATCAGCCCCAGCATTTT. The genes are TRBV18 and TRBJ1-5; no clear D. The V gene's germline CDR1 is KGHSH and CDR2 LQKENI. The CDR3 is made up of 15 amino acids. Trimming cost V 2 bases and J 1 base, with 9 bases left between them.

In its sample, this clonotype was seen a few times. The J gene is TRBJ2-2, the V gene TRBV5-4; 10 bases agree with TRBD2. Trimming removed 2 bases from V and 0 bases from J; junction bases left unmatched: 4. The CDR3 is 17 residues long. Germline CDR1 SGHNT, CDR2 YYREEE (reference sequence). The CDR3 nucleotides are TGTGCCAGCAGCTTCGGTAGCGGGAGGTCGAACACCGGGGAGCTGTTTTTT. Protein sequence: CASSFGSGRSNTGELFF.

This clonotype was seen many times. This chain links TRBV10-2 with TRBJ2-7, with TRBD2 as a possible D gene (5 bases). CDR3 size: 12 residues. Between the trimmed V and J ends, which lost 3 bases and 9 bases, there was a span of 12 bases. Germline assignment: CDR1 WSHSY and CDR2 SAAADI. CDR3 sequence: CASSDDPGMQYF. CDR3 coding DNA: TGCGCCAGCAGTGATGACCCGGGAATGCAGTACTTC.

This clonotype was recorded many times. V and J are TRBV15 and TRBJ2-5; 8 nucleotides line up with TRBD1. Germline CDR1 and CDR2: LNHNV and YYDKDF (reference sequence). This CDR3 is built from 17 residues. The V segment lost 0 bases and the J segment 4 bases; nucleotides outside the gene matches: 10. CDR3: CATSRDLGQGLRETQYF. The CDR3 coding sequence is TGTGCCACCAGCAGAGATCTAGGACAGGGTTTGAGAGAGACCCAGTACTTC.

This clonotype was seen many times. The genes are TRBV30 and TRBJ2-1, with D perhaps TRBD1 or TRBD2 (5 bases each). V lost 0 bases and J lost 13, with 10 bases in between. Germline V gene sequence: CDR1 GTSNPN, CDR2 SVGIG (reference sequence). The length of the CDR3 is 11 residues. CDR3 nucleotides: TGTGCCTGGAGTGTGAGGGGAAAACAGTTCTTC. Translating gives CAWSVRGKQFF.

This clonotype was found many times. V is TRBV24-1 and J is TRBJ2-1, with D unclear. CDR3 size: 15 residues. Trimming took off 2 bases at V and 3 bases at J, with 10 bases between the two ends. Germline values: CDR1 KGHDR, CDR2 SFDVKD. CDR3 nucleotide sequence: TGTGCCACCAGTGATTCTATTTCGGTCTACAATGAGCAGTTCTTC. Translated, it gives CATSDSISVYNEQFF.

This clonotype was counted many times. The chain uses TRBV12-3 or TRBV12-4 and TRBJ1-3; D is unclear. The CDR3 extends over 16 amino acids. V dropped 5 bases and J dropped 0 bases, with 14 bases sitting between them. The CDR3 DNA follows: TGTGCCAGCAGTCAAGGAGCCATTCTCTCTGGAAACACCATATATTTT. Its protein product is CASSQGAILSGNTIYF.

This clonotype occurred many times. This chain joins TRBV20-1 and TRBJ2-7; D is possibly TRBD2 (6 bases). Germline lookup yields CDR1 DFQATT and CDR2 SNEGSKA (reference sequence). The V end was cut by 4 bases, the J end by 7 bases, with 17 bases between. The CDR3 extends over 13 amino acids. The CDR3 is CSATDGGLREQYF. CDR3 sequence (DNA): TGCAGTGCTACGGACGGAGGACTACGTGAGCAGTACTTC.

This clonotype showed up many times. The chain couples TRBV4-3 to TRBJ2-7, with 8 nucleotides matching TRBD2. V lost 0 bases, J lost 5 bases, and 6 bases stayed unmatched. This CDR3 has 15 residues. Per germline, CDR1 LGHNA and CDR2 YSLEER. CDR3 sequence (DNA): TGCGCCAGCAGCCAAGAAACGGGGGGGCTGGACGAGCAGTACTTC. The encoded protein is CASSQETGGLDEQYF.

This clonotype was observed many times. This chain links TRBV5-1 with TRBJ2-3; 8 bases line up with TRBD2. The CDR3 spans 15 residues. In germline, CDR1 is SGHRS, CDR2 YFSETQ. After removal of 4 bases from V and 2 bases from J, the junction contained 6 bases not matched to a gene. The CDR3 sequence: CASSPGLAVTDTQYF. CDR3 in DNA: TGCGCCAGCAGCCCAGGACTAGCTGTCACAGATACGCAGTATTTT.

Ten or more counts support this clonotype. This rearrangement joins TRBV14 to TRBJ2-7, with D unclear. V dropped 4 bases and J dropped 2 bases, with 12 bases sitting between them. Per germline, CDR1 SGHDN and CDR2 FVKESK. The CDR3 runs to 14 residues. The CDR3 DNA sequence: TGTGCCAGCAGCCCCCCTGGCCCTGCCTACGAGCAGTACTTC. This codes for CASSPPGPAYEQYF.

This clonotype came up many times. The chain has TRBV15 and TRBJ2-7, with 9 bases that match TRBD2. The germline V gene encodes CDR1 LNHNV and CDR2 YYDKDF (reference sequence). The trim removed 1 base at V and 6 bases at J, leaving 1 base unmatched. This CDR3 has 13 residues. The CDR3 loop is CATSRVAGVEQYF. The DNA of the CDR3 is TGTGCCACCAGCAGAGTAGCGGGAGTCGAGCAGTACTTC.

This clonotype appeared many times. The V and J genes are TRBV29-1 and TRBJ2-2, with 9 bases aligning to TRBD1. The CDR3 consists of 15 residues. Germline CDR1 and CDR2: SQVTM and ANQGSEA. With V trimmed by 7 bases and J by 3 bases, 9 bases remained unmatched. Here the CDR3 DNA reads TGCAGCGCCCGTTCACAGGGGGCTGACACCGGGGAGCTGTTTTTT. This encodes CSARSQGADTGELFF.

In the case of this clonotype: This may be a read error: a much more frequent sequence differs by one nucleotide. The chain recombines TRBV20-1 with TRBJ2-1; 11 bases align to TRBD2. CDR1 and CDR2 (germline): DFQATT, SNEGSKA (reference sequence). The CDR3 is 16 residues long. The DNA for the CDR3 is TGCAGTGCTAGAGGCGGTAGCGGGAGGGCCGGGAATGAGCTGTTCTTC. This gives the protein CSARGGSGRAGNELFF.

This clonotype was found a few times. The CDR3 is CASSLYPPIGGLFF. In DNA, the CDR3 is TGTGCCAGCAGTTTATACCCCCCCATAGGAGGGCTGTTTTTT. V is TRBV28 and J is TRBJ2-2; weak D call: TRBD2 (5 bases). Germline assignment: CDR1 MDHEN and CDR2 SYDVKM. Trimming took 1 base from V and 13 from J, leaving 16 bases between them. The CDR3 covers 14 residues.

The chain employs TRBV30 and TRBJ2-1, with D possibly being TRBD2 (6 bases). V was pared by 5 bases and J by 0 bases, with 14 bases between. The CDR3 loop spans 15 amino acids. Germline CDR1 is GTSNPN and CDR2 is SVGIG (reference sequence). CDR3 region: CAWAGRGSSYNEQFF. The CDR3 DNA sequence: TGTGCCTGGGCAGGGCGGGGTAGCTCCTACAATGAGCAGTTCTTC.

This clonotype showed up many times. The chain combines TRBV27 with TRBJ2-1, with D hard to call. The V end lost 7 bases, the J end lost 1 base, and 20 bases lay between the germline ends. This CDR3 is built from 17 residues. Germline V gene sequence: CDR1 MNHEY, CDR2 SMNVEV (reference sequence). This CDR3 reads CASKPRLAVGSYNEQFF. The CDR3 nucleotides are TGTGCCAGCAAACCCCGGTTAGCCGTCGGATCCTACAATGAGCAGTTCTTC.

This clonotype was recorded at least ten times. The chain is built from TRBV5-1 and TRBJ2-5, with 8 positions matching TRBD1. Trimming cost V 6 bases and J 5 bases; bases outside gene matches: 6. Germline assignment: CDR1 SGHRS and CDR2 YFSETQ. The CDR3 consists of 13 residues. CDR3 in amino acids: CASTRDRFETQYF. The CDR3 DNA sequence: TGCGCCAGCACCCGGGACAGGTTTGAGACCCAGTACTTC.

This clonotype came up many times. The V gene is TRBV6-5, the J gene TRBJ2-2, with 7 bases fitting TRBD2. The CDR3 extends over 17 amino acids. From germline, CDR1 is MNHEY and CDR2 SVGAGI. The V segment lost 0 bases and the J segment 2 bases; nucleotides outside the gene matches: 6. CDR3 in amino acids: CASSYSMASGNTGELFF. The DNA for the CDR3 is TGTGCCAGCAGTTACTCGATGGCTAGCGGAAACACCGGGGAGCTGTTTTTT.

Of note for this clonotype: This sequence may be a read error, since a much larger clone differs from it by one base. The chain combines TRBV6-5 with TRBJ2-7; D is uncertain. The CDR3 is made up of 12 amino acids. Germline V gives CDR1 MNHEY, CDR2 SVGAGI. The CDR3 here is CASSYGGHEQSF. CDR3 DNA: TGTGCCAGCAGTTACGGCGGCCACGAGCAGTCCTTC.

This clonotype was seen ten or more times. V and J are TRBV7-8 and TRBJ2-1; TRBD2 matches 9 bases. Germline loops: CDR1 SGHVS, CDR2 FQNEAQ. The V gene end was trimmed by 5 bases and the J gene end by 2 bases; junction bases not matched to a gene: 4. CDR3 size: 15 residues. CDR3 coding DNA: TGTGCCAGCAGCACAATAGCGGGAGCCTACAATGAGCAGTTCTTC. It is translated as CASSTIAGAYNEQFF.